This TCR beta chain comes out of a study of blood T cell repertoires in COVID-19. Some clones are missing from TCRdb's copy, which holds only in-frame ones; the method was immunoSEQ multiplex PCR. This sample has approximately 71,000 clones; about 80% occur once, and the top ten carry about 25%. V lost 8 bases and J lost 0; bases outside the gene matches: 7. Germline V CDR1 and CDR2: LNHDA, SQIVND (reference sequence). CDR3 length: 15 amino acids. This chain uses TRBV19 with TRBJ1-1; 9 bases align to TRBD1. Sample: peripheral blood. The source is a man in his fifties or sixties with active or convalescent COVID-19. The CDR3 sequence: CASGTGTPMNTEAFF. In nucleotides, the CDR3 is TGTGCCAGTGGGACAGGGACTCCGATGAACACTGAAGCTTTCTTT.